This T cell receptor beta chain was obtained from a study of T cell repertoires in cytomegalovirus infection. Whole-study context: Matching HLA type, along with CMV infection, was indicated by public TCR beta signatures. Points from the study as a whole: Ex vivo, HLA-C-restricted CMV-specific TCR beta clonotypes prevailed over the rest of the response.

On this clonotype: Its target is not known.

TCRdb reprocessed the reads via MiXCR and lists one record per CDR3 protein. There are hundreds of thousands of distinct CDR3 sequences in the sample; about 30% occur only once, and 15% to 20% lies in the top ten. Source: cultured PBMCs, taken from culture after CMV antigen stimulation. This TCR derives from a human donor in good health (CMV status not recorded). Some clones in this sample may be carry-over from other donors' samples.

This CDR3 is CASSYYGGQGFDEQFF. The DNA for the CDR3 is TGTGCCAGCAGTTACTATGGCGGACAGGGTTTCGATGAGCAGTTCTTC. This chain links TRBV6-2 or TRBV6-3 with TRBJ2-1; 8 positions agree with TRBD1. Germline values: CDR1 MNHEY, CDR2 SVGEGT. Trimming took 1 base from V and 8 from J; bases not matched to a gene: 10. The CDR3 is made up of 16 amino acids.